This TCR beta chain was documented in a study of beta chain features in type 1 diabetes. The CDR3 is 13 amino acids. Germline-derived CDR1 and CDR2 are SGHRS and YFSETQ. V lost 0 bases to trimming and J lost 5 bases, with 8 bases between them. Isolated RNA was reverse transcribed in full, so expressed TCRB transcripts were sequenced. The method was immunoSEQ multiplex PCR; TCRdb's version includes in-frame clones alone and lacks a portion of them. The data show hundreds of thousands of clones, with about 12% seen just once and around 0.02% held by the top ten. The chain has TRBV5-1 and TRBJ2-5; D is possibly TRBD1 (6 bases). What was sequenced was naive CD4+ T cells from blood. This TCR derives from a man younger than 30 in good health. The DNA of the CDR3 is TGCGCCAGCAGCTTGGACAGGGTGGAGACCCAGTACTTC. This encodes CASSLDRVETQYF.